A single sample gave rise to the 21 T cell receptor beta chains below, sequenced in a study of cytomegalovirus exposure and HLA in healthy donors. This PCR relied on a set of 60 Vbeta primers and 13 Jbeta primers. Repertoires were generated with immunoSEQ multiplex PCR, while TCRdb's copy carries only in-frame clones and drops some. The sample has over 100,000 clones, about four fifths seen once. What was sequenced was PBMCs. The receptors were sampled from a woman between 40 and 55 years old in good health and CMV-seronegative.

This rearrangement joins TRBV7-2 to TRBJ2-2; unclear D gene. This CDR3 has 14 amino acids. Trimming shortened V by 3 bases and J by 2 bases, and 7 bases separated the two germline ends. Germline V lookup: CDR1 SGHTA, CDR2 FQGNSA. In nucleotides, the CDR3 is TGTGCCAGCAGCTTCTATTCCAACACCGGGGAGCTGTTTTTT. Amino acids: CASSFYSNTGELFF.

This clone is a singleton in its sample. This rearrangement joins TRBV19 to TRBJ2-1, with 11 bases lining up with TRBD2. Germline CDR1 and CDR2: LNHDA and SQIVND (reference sequence). Trimming removed 3 bases from V and 7 bases from J; junction bases left unmatched: 14. This CDR3 comprises 18 residues. CDR3 amino acids: CASSMRARLAGSRNEQFF. In DNA form, the CDR3 reads TGTGCCAGTAGTATGAGGGCCCGACTAGCGGGGTCAAGGAATGAGCAGTTCTTC.

CDR3 coding DNA: TGTGCCAGCAGTGAAGAGCGAGGGAGGGCAGACAATCAGCCCCAGCATTTT. It yields the protein CASSEERGRADNQPQHF. The chain combines TRBV2 with TRBJ1-5; the D is unclear. The CDR3 is 17 residues long. The V end was cut by 1 base, the J end by 3 bases, with 16 bases between. Per germline, CDR1 SNHLY and CDR2 FYNNEI.

The genes are TRBV28 and TRBJ1-2, with D tentatively TRBD1 (6 bases). The V end was cut by 8 bases, the J end by 0 bases, with 10 bases between. This CDR3 spans 13 amino acids. Germline loops: CDR1 MDHEN, CDR2 SYDVKM. This CDR3 reads CASLDRSNYGYTF. The CDR3 DNA sequence: TGTGCCAGCCTGGACAGATCTAACTATGGCTACACCTTC.

The J gene is TRBJ2-4, the V gene TRBV9, with a tentative D call TRBD2 (5 bases). Trimming stripped 4 bases from V and 7 bases from J, with 15 bases between. The CDR3 is 14 amino acids. In germline, CDR1 is SGDLS, CDR2 YYNGEE. This CDR3 is CASSPSTGMNIQYF. Written as DNA, the CDR3 is TGTGCCAGCAGCCCCTCGACGGGGATGAACATTCAGTACTTC.

This chain links TRBV6-5 with TRBJ1-1, with D tentatively TRBD1 (5 bases). Trimming took 6 bases from V and 1 from J, leaving 15 bases between them. The CDR3 runs 15 residues. The germline V gene has CDR1 MNHEY and CDR2 SVGAGI. The CDR3 nucleotides are TGTGCCAGCAGACCAGGGAGGGCCGGGAACACTGAAGCTTTCTTT. Its protein is CASRPGRAGNTEAFF.

The gene calls are TRBV7-2 and TRBJ1-6; D remains ambiguous. The CDR3 has 13 amino acids. Germline V gene data show CDR1 as SGHTA and CDR2 as FQGNSA. V was trimmed by 1 base and J by 10 bases, leaving 8 bases between them. CDR3 loop: CASSLEQFSPLHF. CDR3 bases: TGTGCCAGCAGCTTAGAACAGTTCTCACCCCTCCACTTT. Full variable domain (missing parts from reference TRBV7-2 and TRBJ1-6): GAGVSQSPSNKVTEKGKDVELRCDPISGHTALYWYRQSLGQGLEFLIYFQGNSAPDKSGLPSDRFSAERTGGSVSTLTIQRTQQEDSAVYLCASSLEQFSPLHFGNGTRLTVT.

This clone turned up a few times. The chain links TRBV25-1 to TRBJ1-2; D possibly corresponds to TRBD1 (5 bases). Germline-derived CDR1 and CDR2 are MGHDK and SYGVNS. CDR3 length: 13 residues. Trimming shortened V by 2 bases and J by 5 bases, and 9 bases separated the two germline ends. The DNA of the CDR3 is TGTGCCAGCAGTGAAGTGGGGCGATATGGCTACACCTTC. Protein product: CASSEVGRYGYTF.

A few counts support this clone. The rearrangement uses TRBV27 and TRBJ1-1, with 8 nucleotides matching TRBD1. Germline loops: CDR1 MNHEY, CDR2 SMNVEV (reference sequence). The CDR3 runs to 16 residues. The ends lost 10 bases at V and 1 base at J; junction bases unmatched: 14. In DNA, the CDR3 is TGTGCCACCCAAGGACAGGGTCTCCGATCGAACACTGAAGCTTTCTTT. Protein sequence: CATQGQGLRSNTEAFF.

The gene calls are TRBV5-4 and TRBJ2-7, with D maybe TRBD1 (6 bases). Trimming cost V 3 bases and J 2 bases, with 12 bases left between them. This CDR3 has 14 amino acids. The V gene's germline CDR1 is SGHNT and CDR2 YYREEE (reference sequence). In DNA, the CDR3 is TGTGCCAGCAGCTCCGGGACAAGAACCTACGAGCAGTACTTC. This translates into CASSSGTRTYEQYF.

The CDR3 spells CASTDRTGEYGYTF. The DNA of the CDR3 is TGTGCCAGTACCGATCGGACAGGGGAATATGGCTACACCTTC. V usage is TRBV19 and J usage is TRBJ1-2; 9 positions agree with TRBD1. J was trimmed by 5 bases and V by 7 bases; bases with no gene match: 8. CDR3 length: 14 amino acids. Germline V gene lookup returns CDR1 LNHDA and CDR2 SQIVND (reference sequence).

The chain joins TRBV27 to TRBJ1-2; 7 bases line up with TRBD1. There are 14 residues in the CDR3. V was pared by 4 bases and J by 6 bases, with 8 bases of the junction left unmatched. Germline V gene data show CDR1 as MNHEY and CDR2 as SMNVEV (reference sequence). In nucleotides, the CDR3 is TGTGCCAGCAGTTCGGACAGGCGGTTAAATGGCTACACCTTC. This translates into CASSSDRRLNGYTF.

The V gene is TRBV2, the J gene TRBJ2-1; possible D gene TRBD1, 5 bases. There are 15 residues in the CDR3. Deletions cut 1 base from V and 3 bases from J, with 10 bases between. Germline V gene sequence: CDR1 SNHLY, CDR2 FYNNEI. The CDR3 DNA reads TGTGCCAGCAGTGAAGAGGGGCTCCGCTACAATGAGCAGTTCTTC. Its translation is CASSEEGLRYNEQFF.

This clone was picked up one time. V and J are TRBV19 and TRBJ1-5; 8 bases fit TRBD1. Germline CDR1 is LNHDA and CDR2 is SQIVND (reference sequence). This CDR3 contains 15 residues. J was trimmed by 0 bases and V by 5 bases; bases with no gene match: 3. The CDR3, as DNA: TGTGCCAGTAGTCGACAGGGGAATAGCAATCAGCCCCAGCATTTT. Protein sequence: CASSRQGNSNQPQHF.

This clone was seen a handful of times. The chain uses TRBV19 and TRBJ2-2, with TRBD2 matching 9 bases. This CDR3 spans 16 amino acids. Germline values: CDR1 LNHDA, CDR2 SQIVND (reference sequence). The J segment lost 6 bases and the V segment lost 5 bases, leaving 10 bases of the junction unmatched. CDR3 loop: CASSGAGTSRPGELFF. DNA of the CDR3: TGTGCCAGTAGTGGAGCCGGGACTAGCAGGCCCGGGGAGCTGTTTTTT.

The V and J genes are TRBV29-1 and TRBJ1-2; possible D gene TRBD1, 5 bases. Looked up from germline, CDR1 is SQVTM and CDR2 is ANQGSEA. V was shortened by 7 bases and J by 6 bases, with 15 bases between the two germline ends. The CDR3 spans 12 residues. This chain's CDR3 is CSGNRGVHGYTF. CDR3 sequence (DNA): TGCAGCGGCAATCGGGGGGTACATGGCTACACCTTC.

The chain links TRBV5-1 to TRBJ1-1, with 10 bases that match TRBD1. Germline V gene lookup returns CDR1 SGHRS and CDR2 YFSETQ. The CDR3 runs to 15 residues. V was pared by 3 bases and J by 2 bases, with 4 bases of the junction left unmatched. The CDR3 nucleotides are TGCGCCAGCAGCTGGGGGACAGGGGCTAACACTGAAGCTTTCTTT. Translation gives CASSWGTGANTEAFF.

The chain employs TRBV6-4 and TRBJ2-7; 11 bases match TRBD2. The CDR3 is 14 amino acids. Germline V CDR1 and CDR2: MRHNA, SNTAGT. Unmatched junction bases numbered 0, after V lost 3 bases and J lost 2 bases. This chain's CDR3 is CASSDSGGAYEQYF. In DNA, the CDR3 is TGTGCCAGCAGTGATAGCGGGGGGGCCTACGAGCAGTACTTC.

V and J are TRBV5-1 and TRBJ2-3; no clear D gene. Germline V gene sequence: CDR1 SGHRS, CDR2 YFSETQ. The CDR3 sequence is 15 residues long. V was shortened by 0 bases and J by 5 bases, with 13 bases between the two germline ends. The CDR3 DNA is TGCGCCAGCAGCTTGGATGGCGGTCCTGGAGATACGCAGTATTTT. It translates to CASSLDGGPGDTQYF.

The rearrangement joins TRBV29-1 to TRBJ1-2, with TRBD1 matching over 10 bases. V trimming: 2 bases; J trimming: 6 bases; junction bases outside the gene matches: 3. This CDR3 has 13 residues. Germline V gives CDR1 SQVTM, CDR2 ANQGSEA. The CDR3 region has the DNA TGCAGCGTTGAAAAAGGGACAGGGGATGGCTACACCTTC. Translated, it gives CSVEKGTGDGYTF.

The chain is built from TRBV4-1 and TRBJ1-4, with D tentatively TRBD1 (5 bases). Germline V lookup: CDR1 MGHRA, CDR2 YSYEKL. The CDR3 length is 15 residues. The ends were cut back, 4 bases at V and 11 bases at J, with 20 bases in the middle. The CDR3 DNA follows: TGCGCCAGCAGCCTGCCCGCAGAGCAAAAGGGGAAACTGTTTTTT. Its protein product is CASSLPAEQKGKLFF.